These 5 T cell receptor beta chains were all obtained from the same sample, sequenced in a study of T-cell reconstitution after alpha-beta-depleted transplantation in children (dated by TCRdb to 2016 to 2017). Receptor amplification or capture employed PCR. Sequencing relied on an Illumina HiSeq 2500. To normalize quantification of the TCRbeta repertoire, the TCR libraries were built with molecular barcoding that relied on unique molecular identifiers. Starting from the raw public reads, TCRdb applied fastp trimming at Q25, assembled clones with MiXCR and retained in-frame beta chains. Each CDR3 protein gets just one entry, which takes the most common genes and DNA from the rows behind it. The sample has around 440,000 distinct CDR3 sequences on record, roughly 16% of them singletons. The ten largest clones represent roughly 29% of the sample. The intended sense of this specimen's treatment or condition label: allogeneic hematopoietic cell transplantation with graft depleted of TCRalphabeta T cells and CD19 B cells.

The sample here was PBMCs, mostly from graft donor cells, taken 360 days after TCRalphabeta/CD19-depleted stem cell transplant. Source of these receptors: a boy younger than two who had a stem cell transplant for Wiskott-Aldrich syndrome, so the T cells may come from the graft donor.

The rearrangement joins TRBV4-1 to TRBJ2-2; D is ambiguous. The V end was cut by 4 bases, the J end by 5 bases, with 8 bases between. Germline loops: CDR1 MGHRA, CDR2 YSYEKL. The CDR3 runs to 13 residues. The CDR3 protein is CASSRSRTGELFF. CDR3 in DNA: TGCGCCAGCAGCCGATCTAGAACCGGGGAGCTGTTTTTT.

This clonotype was picked up many times. This sequence joins TRBV21-1 and TRBJ2-3; the DNA was not compared with TRBD2, the D call given in the table. TRBV21-1 is labeled a pseudogene. The CDR3 totals 16 residues. This chain's CDR3 is CASSLPASGSTDTQYF. The CDR3 DNA reads TGTGCCAGCAGCCTGCCGGCTAGCGGAAGCACAGATACGCAGTATTTT.

In its sample, this clonotype was seen many times. V usage is TRBV25-1 and J usage is TRBJ2-7; D call uncertain. The CDR3 is 13 amino acids. Trimming stripped 4 bases from V and 3 bases from J, with 10 bases between. CDR1 and CDR2 from the germline V gene are MGHDK and SYGVNS. The CDR3 bases are TGTGCCAGCAGTGGGGTGGGGATCTACGAGCAGTACTTC. Translated: CASSGVGIYEQYF.

This clonotype showed up just a few times. J is TRBJ1-3 and V is TRBV11-2; 7 positions agree with TRBD1. The CDR3 length is 14 residues. V lost 5 bases to trimming and J lost 3 bases; unmatched junction nucleotides: 4. CDR1 is SGHAT, CDR2 FQNNGV, per germline. CDR3 in amino acids: CASSPGQVGNTIYF. CDR3 nucleotides: TGTGCCAGCAGCCCTGGACAGGTTGGAAACACCATATATTTT.

This clonotype was recorded a few times. This chain connects TRBV12-3 or TRBV12-4 to TRBJ2-2; D is perhaps TRBD2 (5 bases). The CDR3 is made up of 15 amino acids. Trimming removed 6 bases from V and 5 bases from J, with 16 bases in between. In DNA form, the CDR3 reads TGTGCCAGCAGGAAAAAGGGCGAGCGGACCGGGGAGCTGTTTTTT. It encodes CASRKKGERTGELFF.